This T cell receptor beta chain was documented in a study of patients and donors after allogeneic stem cell transplantation. Trimming left V 10 bases short and J 2 bases short, with 14 bases between. Germline-derived CDR1 and CDR2 are MGHRA and YSYEKL. The CDR3 contains 13 residues. TCRdb passed the RT-PCR reads through MiXCR, listing each CDR3 protein once. This table has 900,000 to 1,000,000 distinct CDR3 sequences, more than 15% appearing once. This clonotype was sampled from a human donor who was either an allogeneic HSCT recipient or a stem cell or donor lymphocyte infusion donor (not recorded which). It is not recorded whose cells these are; they may come from a transplant donor. V usage is TRBV4-1 and J usage is TRBJ2-5; D gene ambiguous. Sequencing was done on a sample of blood, either unsorted or a sorted T cell fraction (not recorded which). CDR3 in DNA: TGCGCCACCTCAAGGGCACTTCAAGAGACCCAGTACTTC. Its protein is CATSRALQETQYF.